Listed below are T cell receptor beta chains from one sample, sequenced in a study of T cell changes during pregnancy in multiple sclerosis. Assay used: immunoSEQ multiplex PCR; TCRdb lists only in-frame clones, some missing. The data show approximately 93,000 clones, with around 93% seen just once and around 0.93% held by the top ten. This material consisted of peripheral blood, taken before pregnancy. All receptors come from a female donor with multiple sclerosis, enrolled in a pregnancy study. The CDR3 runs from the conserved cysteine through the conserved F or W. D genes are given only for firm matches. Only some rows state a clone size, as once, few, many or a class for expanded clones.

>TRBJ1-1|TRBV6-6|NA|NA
CASSYGIPPAEAFF
TGTGCCAGCAGTTACGGTATCCCGCCGGCTGAAGCTTTCTTT
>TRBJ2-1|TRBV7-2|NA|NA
CASSPAYNEQFF
TGTGCCAGCAGCCCAGCGTACAATGAGCAGTTCTTC
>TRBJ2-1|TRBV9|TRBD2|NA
CASSGNWERGGPNEQFF
TGTGCCAGCAGCGGAAACTGGGAGCGGGGGGGCCCCAATGAGCAGTTCTTC
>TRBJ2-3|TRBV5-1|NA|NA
CASSLEQGTDTQYF
TGCGCCAGCAGCTTGGAACAGGGCACAGATACGCAGTATTTT
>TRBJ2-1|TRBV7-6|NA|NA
CASTSLTGTSYNEQFF
TGTGCCAGCACCTCACTGACAGGGACTTCCTACAATGAGCAGTTCTTC
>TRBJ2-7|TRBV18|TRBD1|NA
CASSQDRGSSYEQYF
TGTGCCAGCTCACAGGACAGGGGCTCCTCCTACGAGCAGTACTTC
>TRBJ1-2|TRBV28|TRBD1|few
CASFTDRVYGYTF
TGTGCCAGTTTTACCGACAGGGTATATGGCTACACCTTC
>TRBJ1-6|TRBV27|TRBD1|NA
CASSFTGGNSPLHF
TGTGCCAGCAGTTTTACAGGGGGAAATTCACCCCTCCACTTT
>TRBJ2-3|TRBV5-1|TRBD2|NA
CASSPGGDTQYF
TGCGCCAGCAGCCCGGGGGGAGATACGCAGTATTTT
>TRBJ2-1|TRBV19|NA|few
CASSIGRVTEQFF
TGTGCCAGTAGTATTGGCAGGGTCACTGAGCAGTTCTTC
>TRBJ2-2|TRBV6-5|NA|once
CASSFRPGMGTGELFF
TGTGCCAGCAGTTTTCGTCCGGGTATGGGCACCGGGGAGCTGTTTTTT
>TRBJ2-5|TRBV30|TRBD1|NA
CAWSDKDRGRRETQYF
TGTGCCTGGAGTGACAAGGACAGGGGGCGAAGAGAGACCCAGTACTTC
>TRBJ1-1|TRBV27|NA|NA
CASSLQVNTEAFF
TGTGCCAGCAGTTTACAGGTGAACACTGAAGCTTTCTTT
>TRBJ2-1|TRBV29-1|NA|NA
CSVSWSDYNEQFF
TGCAGCGTTAGTTGGAGCGACTACAATGAGCAGTTCTTC
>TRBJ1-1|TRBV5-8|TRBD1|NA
CASSLSGQGQTEAFF
TGTGCCAGCAGCTTAAGTGGACAGGGACAAACTGAAGCTTTCTTT
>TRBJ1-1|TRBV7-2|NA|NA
CASSVRQDPYTEAFF
TGTGCCAGCAGCGTCAGACAGGACCCCTACACTGAAGCTTTCTTT
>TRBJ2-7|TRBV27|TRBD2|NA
CASSLTVAGGLLQQYF
TGTGCCAGCAGTTTGACCGTAGCGGGGGGGCTTTTACAGCAGTACTTC
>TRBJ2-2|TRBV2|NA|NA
CASSTGARGTGELFF
TGTGCCAGCAGTACAGGAGCACGGGGGACCGGGGAGCTGTTTTTT
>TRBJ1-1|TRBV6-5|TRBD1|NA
CASSNGQGMNTEAFF
TGTGCCAGCAGCAATGGACAGGGGATGAACACTGAAGCTTTCTTT